The clone carrying this T cell receptor (beta chain) was picked up many times. CDR3 length: 12 amino acids. The V gene's germline CDR1 is SQVTM and CDR2 ANQGSEA. The germline V and J ends were trimmed by 5 bases and 8 bases, with 13 bases remaining between them. The data originate from a study of T-cell reconstitution after alpha-beta-depleted transplantation in children. Using unique molecular identifiers, the investigators prepared the TCRbeta library. TCRdb re-called the PCR reads with MiXCR, one entry per CDR3 protein. This table holds about 610,000 distinct CDR3 sequences, roughly a tenth found once.

This sequence originates from a human donor who donated a stem cell graft to a child with acute myeloid leukemia. V gene TRBV29-1 combines with J gene TRBJ2-1; D tentatively fits TRBD1 or TRBD2 (5 bases each). Source: PBMCs from the stem cell graft donor, taken from the stem cell graft. The CDR3 nucleotides read TGCAGCGTTCTAATCGGGGCTTATGAGCAGTTCTTC. Translating it yields CSVLIGAYEQFF.